The present TCR beta chain was sequenced within a study of T-cell reconstitution after alpha-beta-depleted transplantation in children. This clonotype was detected ten times or more. V was clipped by 5 bases and J by 2 bases; unmatched bases: 8. Germline values: CDR1 MNHEY, CDR2 SMNVEV (reference sequence). The length of the CDR3 is 15 residues. The TCRbeta library was prepared with unique molecular identifiers. TCRdb recomputed calls from the PCR reads with MiXCR, one row per CDR3 protein. The sample contains approximately 210,000 distinct CDR3 sequences, roughly 15% of which appear only once. This receptor was taken from a human donor who donated a stem cell graft to a child with acute lymphoblastic leukemia. Sequenced here: PBMCs from the stem cell graft donor, sampled from the stem cell graft. J is TRBJ2-7 and V is TRBV27; TRBD2 matches at 8 bases. The CDR3 DNA reads TGTGCCAGCAGTGGCCGGGCGGGAGGACCCTACGAGCAGTACTTC. It encodes CASSGRAGGPYEQYF.